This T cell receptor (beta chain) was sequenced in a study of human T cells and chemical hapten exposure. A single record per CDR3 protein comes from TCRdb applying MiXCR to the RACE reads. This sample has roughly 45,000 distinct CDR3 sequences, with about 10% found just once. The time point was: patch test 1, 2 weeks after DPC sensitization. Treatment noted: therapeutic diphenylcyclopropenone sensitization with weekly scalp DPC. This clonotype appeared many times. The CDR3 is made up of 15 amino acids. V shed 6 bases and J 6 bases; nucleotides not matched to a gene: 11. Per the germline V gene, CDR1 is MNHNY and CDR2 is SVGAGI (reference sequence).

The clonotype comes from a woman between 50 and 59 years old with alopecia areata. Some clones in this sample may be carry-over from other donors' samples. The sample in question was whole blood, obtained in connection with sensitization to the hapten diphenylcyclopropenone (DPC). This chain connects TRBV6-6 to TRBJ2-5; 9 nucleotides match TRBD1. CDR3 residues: CASSPPGQGKKTQYF. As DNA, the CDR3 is TGTGCCAGCAGCCCACCGGGACAGGGAAAGAAGACCCAGTACTTC.